The sequence of this T cell receptor (beta chain) was determined in a study of response to subunit inactivated influenza vaccine (dated by TCRdb to the late 2010s). Describing the broader study: To follow how T cells responded to a trivalent subunit inactivated influenza vaccine, the researchers relied on deep quantitative profiling of the T cell receptor repertoire.

Overall results and qualifications from the work: According to the authors, only a limited number of new T cells may be recruited by each seasonal influenza vaccination.

The library was produced with RT-PCR. The run used an Illumina HiSeq 2500. TCRdb reanalyzed the raw reads on its own, using fastp at Q25 for trimming and MiXCR for clone calling, and kept in-frame beta chains. Identical CDR3 protein sequences are pooled into one entry, listed with their most common genes and DNA. The sample table records hundreds of thousands of distinct CDR3 sequences; roughly 23% of these occur just once. Of the sample, about 1.9% falls within the top ten clones. The germline V gene supplies CDR1 MNHEY and CDR2 SVGEGT. From the cysteine through the phenylalanine, the CDR3 covers 13 amino acids. Only the CDR3 DNA is retained, 39 bases long and in frame from the first base. V drops 5 bases and J drops 3 bases, leaving 8 bases in between. For this clonotype: The clone's antigen remains unknown. No base quality values were provided; no much bigger clone lies one nucleotide off.

Sample: CD4+ T cells sorted from PBMCs, taken 5 days after vaccination. The chain is made from TRBV6-2 or TRBV6-3 and TRBJ2-1; a weak D assignment points to TRBD2 (5 bases agree). This receptor was taken from a man aged 50-60 years who received an inactivated influenza vaccine. Donor details come from another sample of the same person, matched by shared clones. The CDR3 loop reads CASSVRDYNEQFF. The DNA is TGTGCCAGCAGTGTTCGGGACTACAATGAGCAGTTCTTC.